A selection of T cell receptor beta chains follows, all from one sample in a study of blood T cells in healthy people across ages. MiXCR was run by TCRdb on the 5' RACE reads, yielding one entry per CDR3 protein. Here the sample spans roughly 860,000 distinct CDR3 sequences, approximately 65% being singletons. Sequences were obtained from blood. The origin of the receptors is a man between 25 and 39 years old in good health. The CDR3 runs from the conserved cysteine through the conserved F or W. The order of the fields is CDR3 length, J gene, clone size, V gene, D gene, CDR3 protein, CDR3 DNA. D genes are given only for firm matches. A clone size is listed for some rows: how often the clone was seen (once, few, many), or a class if it is expanded.

>11|TRBJ2-6|few|TRBV6-2/TRBV6-3|-
CASSYGRVLTF
TGTGCCAGCAGTTACGGCCGAGTCCTGACTTTC
>20|TRBJ2-1|few|TRBV29-1|TRBD2
CSVDVTSGGTFRNSYNEQFF
TGCAGCGTTGATGTGACTAGCGGGGGGACCTTCCGAAACTCCTACAATGAGCAGTTCTTC
>14|TRBJ1-1|-|TRBV10-3|-
CAISEWADDTEAFF
TGTGCCATCAGTGAGTGGGCCGACGACACTGAAGCTTTCTTT
>15|TRBJ1-2|-|TRBV4-3|-
CASSLRTRGNYGYTF
TGCGCCAGCAGCCTGCGGACACGAGGGAACTATGGCTACACCTTC
>15|TRBJ1-1|-|TRBV12-3/TRBV12-4|-
CASRLGPGKNTEAFF
TGTGCCAGCAGACTCGGGCCCGGAAAGAACACTGAAGCTTTCTTT
>13|TRBJ2-7|-|TRBV29-1|TRBD1
CSASGGCVYEQYF
TGCAGCGCCTCAGGGGGCTGCGTTTACGAGCAGTACTTC
>13|TRBJ2-7|few|TRBV7-2|-
CASSSPDNYEQYF
TGTGCCAGCAGCTCCCCTGACAACTACGAGCAGTACTTC
>15|TRBJ2-5|-|TRBV28|TRBD1
CASSFTGTGRETQYF
TGTGCCAGCAGTTTTACAGGGACAGGGCGGGAGACCCAGTACTTC
>15|TRBJ2-4|once|TRBV12-3/TRBV12-4|-
CASSLARPTKNIQYF
TGTGCCAGCAGTTTAGCGAGACCGACCAAAAACATTCAGTACTTC
>17|TRBJ2-4|few|TRBV7-2|-
CASSLGLGQLAKNIQYF
TGTGCCAGCAGCTTAGGGCTGGGCCAGCTAGCCAAAAACATTCAGTACTTC
>17|TRBJ2-6|-|TRBV6-1|TRBD1
CASSESVTGRGANVLTF
TGTGCCAGCAGTGAATCAGTGACAGGGCGAGGGGCCAACGTCCTGACTTTC
>17|TRBJ1-5|-|TRBV20-1|TRBD1
CSASPDRGGLSNQPQHF
TGCAGTGCTAGTCCGGACAGGGGAGGGCTTAGCAATCAGCCCCAGCATTTT
>17|TRBJ2-4|-|TRBV12-3/TRBV12-4|-
CASSFLGGGLPKNIQYF
TGTGCCAGCAGTTTCTTGGGGGGGGGCCTTCCCAAAAACATTCAGTACTTC
>15|TRBJ2-5|-|TRBV9|-
CASSDYGTFQETQYF
TGTGCCAGCAGCGACTACGGGACGTTCCAAGAGACCCAGTACTTC
>16|TRBJ2-5|-|TRBV7-2|TRBD2
CASSLRLAGGLGTQYF
TGTGCCAGCAGCTTACGACTAGCGGGAGGGCTGGGGACCCAGTACTTC
>15|TRBJ2-7|-|TRBV6-2/TRBV6-3|-
CASSYLAGQNYEQYF
TGTGCCAGCAGTTACCTTGCGGGGCAAAACTACGAGCAGTACTTC
>15|TRBJ1-2|-|TRBV27|TRBD1
CASSLRGQGSYGYTF
TGTGCCAGCAGTTTGCGGGGACAGGGGAGCTATGGCTACACCTTC
>14|TRBJ2-7|few|TRBV4-2|-
CASSQDWGPYEQYF
TGTGCCAGCAGCCAAGACTGGGGTCCCTACGAGCAGTACTTC
>16|TRBJ2-3|-|TRBV25-1|-
CASSEWGGVLTDTQYF
TGTGCCAGCAGTGAATGGGGCGGGGTACTCACAGATACGCAGTATTTT
>14|TRBJ2-7|-|TRBV7-8|-
CASSLRAGYYEQYF
TGTGCCAGCAGCTTACGGGCGGGGTATTACGAGCAGTACTTC
>13|TRBJ2-1|few|TRBV28|-
CASSIQGWNEQFF
TGTGCCAGCAGTATTCAGGGGTGGAATGAGCAGTTCTTC
>17|TRBJ2-5|-|TRBV6-5|TRBD2
CAGSYSAGGFPPETQYF
TGTGCCGGCAGTTACTCGGCGGGGGGGTTCCCCCCAGAGACCCAGTACTTC
>16|TRBJ2-5|few|TRBV5-5|TRBD1
CASSSTGTGGWETQYF
TGTGCCAGCAGCTCAACCGGGACAGGGGGTTGGGAGACCCAGTACTTC
>13|TRBJ2-7|-|TRBV4-1|-
CVSSQEPSYEQYF
TGCGTCAGCAGCCAAGAACCGTCCTACGAGCAGTACTTC
>15|TRBJ1-1|-|TRBV6-4|-
CASSAGSLGRTEAFF
TGTGCCAGCAGTGCAGGAAGCTTGGGCCGCACTGAAGCTTTCTTT
>13|TRBJ2-5|-|TRBV5-1|TRBD1
CASSHGTEETQYF
TGCGCCAGCAGCCACGGGACAGAAGAGACCCAGTACTTC
>10|TRBJ2-3|once|TRBV29-1|-
CSLGSDTQYF
TGCAGCCTTGGGTCCGATACGCAGTATTTT
>14|TRBJ2-6|-|TRBV7-2|-
CASSPGSGASVLTF
TGTGCCAGCAGCCCCGGTTCTGGGGCCAGCGTCCTGACTTTC
>13|TRBJ2-4|-|TRBV13|-
CASSLKGRNIQYF
TGTGCCAGCAGCCTCAAGGGGCGGAACATTCAGTACTTC
>14|TRBJ2-7|-|TRBV2|TRBD2
CASSERGEHYEQYF
TGTGCCAGCAGTGAGCGGGGGGAGCACTACGAGCAGTACTTC
>16|TRBJ2-1|few|TRBV5-1|TRBD2
CASSITPSGTINEQFF
TGCGCCAGCAGCATCACCCCTAGCGGTACTATCAATGAGCAGTTCTTC
>19|TRBJ2-1|-|TRBV20-1|-
CSARTETRGRWGWLNEQFF
TGCAGTGCTAGGACGGAGACTCGGGGGCGGTGGGGGTGGTTGAATGAGCAGTTCTTC
>15|TRBJ2-4|-|TRBV4-3|TRBD2
CASSQDAGGHESQYF
TGCGCCAGCAGCCAGGACGCGGGGGGCCACGAGTCTCAGTACTTC